The source of this TCR beta chain is a study of T cell changes during pregnancy in multiple sclerosis. The CDR3 is 16 residues long. V shed 5 bases and J 1 base; nucleotides not matched to a gene: 11. Germline V lookup: CDR1 SGHAT, CDR2 FQNNGV. Assay: immunoSEQ multiplex PCR; the TCRdb copy retains only in-frame clones and omits some. The sample has about 59,000 clones, approximately 93% seen once; the top ten hold about 2.8%. The chain links TRBV11-2 to TRBJ2-7, with 7 bases matching TRBD2. The clonotype was recovered from a female donor with multiple sclerosis, enrolled in a pregnancy study. Sequenced material: CD8+ T cells from peripheral blood mononuclear cells, taken in the third trimester of pregnancy. The CDR3 protein is CASSGNWGGRSYEQYF. In nucleotides, the CDR3 is TGTGCCAGCAGCGGAAATTGGGGGGGAAGGTCCTACGAGCAGTACTTC. The full variable domain, completed using reference TRBV11-2 and TRBJ2-7, is EAGVAQSPRYKIIEKRQSVAFWCNPISGHATLYWYQQILGQGPKLLIQFQNNGVVDDSQLPKDRFSAERLKGVDSTLKIQPAKLEDSAVYLCASSGNWGGRSYEQYFGPGTRLTVT.